The clone carrying this T cell receptor beta chain was detected only a few times. Its target is unknown. Sequencing relied on a cDNA template that was reverse transcribed from extracted RNA. Data came from immunoSEQ multiplex PCR; TCRdb stores just in-frame clones and leaves some out. The profile covers more than 90,000 clones, with 35% to 40% appearing a single time and 3.1% taken by the ten largest. The data derive from a study of CD8+ T cells in alopecia areata. As for the study in general: For the treated group, dosing was oral tofacitinib at 5 to 10 mg twice daily.

In alopecia areata patients, both lesional scalp punch biopsies and peripheral blood were collected. PBMCs served as the source from which CD4+ and CD8+ T cells were sorted. Study-wide points: Greater clonality was observed in lesional scalp samples, especially alopecia totalis/universalis, versus normal scalp.

Sequenced sample: CD4+ T cells sorted from blood. This clonotype was sampled from a human donor with alopecia areata.

In DNA, the CDR3 is TGCAGCGGCGGGAGGGACACCGGGGAGCTGTTTTTT. Amino acids: CSGGRDTGELFF. This rearrangement joins TRBV29-1 to TRBJ2-2, with TRBD2 matching 9 bases. The trim removed 7 bases at V and 3 bases at J, leaving 0 bases unmatched. CDR1 SQVTM and CDR2 ANQGSEA come from the germline V gene. The CDR3 has 12 residues.